The T cell receptor beta chain under discussion was sequenced for a study of blood T cell repertoires in COVID-19. Repertoires were generated with immunoSEQ multiplex PCR, while TCRdb's copy carries only in-frame clones and drops some. Counted here are under 300,000 clones, around 80% occurring once; the ten biggest clones make up about 1.5%. V lost 3 bases, J lost 0 bases, and 8 bases lay in between. The germline gives CDR1 KGHSH, CDR2 LQKENI. There are 14 residues in the CDR3. The sequence derives from a woman between 35 and 50 years old who had recovered from COVID-19. Sequenced sample: peripheral blood. The rearrangement joins TRBV18 to TRBJ1-1; D not certain. CDR3 DNA: TGTGCCAGCTCACCTTTGCAGGTGAACACTGAAGCTTTCTTT. It is translated as CASSPLQVNTEAFF. The variable domain in full, with the rest retrieved from reference TRBV18 and TRBJ1-1, is NAGVMQNPRHLVRRRGQEARLRCSPMKGHSHVYWYRQLPEEGLKFMVYLQKENIIDESGMPKERFSAEFPKEGPSILRIQQVVRGDSAAYFCASSPLQVNTEAFFGQGTRLTVV.